The T cell receptor (beta chain) under discussion was sequenced for a study of T cells in Graves' hyperthyroidism and ophthalmopathy. This clonotype was seen repeatedly, ten times or more. There were TCR beta CDR3 regions amplified from RNA transcripts. HTBI primers were the set used in a first-round RT-PCR of the TCR CDR3. Each CDR3 protein is one row after TCRdb ran MiXCR on the multiplex PCR reads. The sample includes about 400,000 distinct CDR3 sequences, about an eighth of them seen just once. With 5 bases removed from V and 1 base from J, the gap between germline ends came to 13 bases. The germline CDR1 and CDR2 sequences are SEHNR and FQNEAQ (reference sequence). The CDR3 loop spans 15 amino acids.

The receptor was derived from a man aged 50 to 59 with Graves' ophthalmopathy. The chain is built from TRBV7-9 and TRBJ2-3; D perhaps matches TRBD1 (6 bases). The sequencing input was blood. The CDR3 protein is CASSAGVGGTDTQYF. The CDR3 nucleotides read TGTGCCAGCAGCGCAGGGGTGGGCGGCACAGATACGCAGTATTTT.